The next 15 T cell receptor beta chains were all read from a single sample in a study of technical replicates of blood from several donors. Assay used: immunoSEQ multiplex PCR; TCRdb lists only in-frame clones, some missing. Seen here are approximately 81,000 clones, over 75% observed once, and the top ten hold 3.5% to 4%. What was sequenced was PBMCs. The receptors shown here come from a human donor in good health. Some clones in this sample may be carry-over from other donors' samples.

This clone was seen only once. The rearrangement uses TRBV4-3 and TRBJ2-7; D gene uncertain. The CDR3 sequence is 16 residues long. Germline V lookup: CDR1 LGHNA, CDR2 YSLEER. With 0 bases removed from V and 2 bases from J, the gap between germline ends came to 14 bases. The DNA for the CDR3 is TGCGCCAGCAGCCAAGAGACCGAGCAGGATGCCTACGAGCAGTACTTC. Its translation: CASSQETEQDAYEQYF.

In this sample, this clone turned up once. Here the CDR3 reads CASSLLGEIYEQYF. CDR3 DNA: TGTGCCAGCAGCTTACTCGGAGAAATCTACGAGCAGTACTTC. The chain combines TRBV7-8 with TRBJ2-7; the D is unclear. The germline V and J ends were trimmed by 2 bases and 3 bases, with 11 bases remaining between them. The CDR3 sequence is 14 residues long. Germline V CDR1 and CDR2: SGHVS, FQNEAQ.

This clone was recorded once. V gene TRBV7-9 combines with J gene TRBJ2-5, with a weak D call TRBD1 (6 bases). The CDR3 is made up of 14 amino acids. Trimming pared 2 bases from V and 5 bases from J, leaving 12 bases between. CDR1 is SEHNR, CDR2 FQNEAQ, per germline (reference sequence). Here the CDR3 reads CASSLTQGSETQYF. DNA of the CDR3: TGTGCCAGCAGCTTAACTCAGGGGTCCGAGACCCAGTACTTC.

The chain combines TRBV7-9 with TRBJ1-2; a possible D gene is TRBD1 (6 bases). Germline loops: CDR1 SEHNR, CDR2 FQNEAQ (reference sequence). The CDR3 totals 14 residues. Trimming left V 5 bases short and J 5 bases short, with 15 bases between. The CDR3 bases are TGTGCCAGCAGCGCGCCGGGACACGTATATGGCTACACCTTC. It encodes CASSAPGHVYGYTF.

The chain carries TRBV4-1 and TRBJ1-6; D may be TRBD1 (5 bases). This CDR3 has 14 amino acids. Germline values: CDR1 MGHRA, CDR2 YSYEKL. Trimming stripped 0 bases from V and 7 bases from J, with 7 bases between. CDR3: CASSQDRVNSPLHF. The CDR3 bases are TGCGCCAGCAGCCAAGACAGGGTGAATTCACCCCTCCACTTT.

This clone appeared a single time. The CDR3 here is CASSERGGNTGELFF. CDR3 nucleotides: TGTGCCAGCAGCGAACGGGGAGGTAACACCGGGGAGCTGTTTTTT. The chain uses TRBV7-2 and TRBJ2-2, with D possibly being TRBD2 (6 bases). This CDR3 spans 15 amino acids. With 5 bases removed from V and 2 bases from J, the gap between germline ends came to 12 bases. CDR1 is SGHTA, CDR2 FQGNSA, per germline.

The CDR3 DNA reads as TGTGCCAGCTCACCGACAGGGAATCAGCCCCAGCATTTT. Translated: CASSPTGNQPQHF. The chain combines TRBV18 with TRBJ1-5; 7 nucleotides align to TRBD1. The CDR3 has 13 residues. Germline V gene lookup returns CDR1 KGHSH and CDR2 LQKENI. The J segment lost 4 bases and the V segment lost 3 bases, leaving 0 bases of the junction unmatched.

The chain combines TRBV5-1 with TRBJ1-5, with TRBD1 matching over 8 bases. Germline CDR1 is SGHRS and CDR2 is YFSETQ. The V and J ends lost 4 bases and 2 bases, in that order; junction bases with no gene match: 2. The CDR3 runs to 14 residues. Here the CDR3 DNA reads TGCGCCAGCAGCATGGGACAGGGCAATCAGCCCCAGCATTTT. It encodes CASSMGQGNQPQHF.

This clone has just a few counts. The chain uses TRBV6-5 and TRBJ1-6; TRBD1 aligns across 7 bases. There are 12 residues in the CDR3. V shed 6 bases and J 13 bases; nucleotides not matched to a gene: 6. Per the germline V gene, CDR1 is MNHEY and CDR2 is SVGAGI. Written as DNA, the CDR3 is TGTGCCAGCAGCCTAGGGGGACAGCCCCTCCACTTT. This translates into CASSLGGQPLHF.

The CDR3 protein is CAWLAGGYGAEQFF. The CDR3 DNA follows: TGTGCCTGGCTAGCGGGAGGATACGGAGCTGAGCAGTTCTTC. V is TRBV30 and J is TRBJ2-1, with 11 bases identical to TRBD2. The CDR3 extends over 14 amino acids. Unmatched junction bases numbered 9, after V lost 5 bases and J lost 9 bases. From germline, CDR1 is GTSNPN and CDR2 SVGIG (reference sequence).

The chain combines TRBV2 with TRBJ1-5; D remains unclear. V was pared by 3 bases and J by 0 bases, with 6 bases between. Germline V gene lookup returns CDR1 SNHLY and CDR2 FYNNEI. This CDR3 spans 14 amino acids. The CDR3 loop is CASSDRISNQPQHF. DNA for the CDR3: TGTGCCAGCAGTGACAGGATTAGCAATCAGCCCCAGCATTTT. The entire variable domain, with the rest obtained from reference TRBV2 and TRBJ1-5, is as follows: EPEVTQTPSHQVTQMGQEVILRCVPISNHLYFYWYRQILGQKVEFLVSFYNNEISEKSEIFDDQFSVERPDGSNFTLKIRSTKLEDSAMYFCASSDRISNQPQHFGDGTRLSIL.

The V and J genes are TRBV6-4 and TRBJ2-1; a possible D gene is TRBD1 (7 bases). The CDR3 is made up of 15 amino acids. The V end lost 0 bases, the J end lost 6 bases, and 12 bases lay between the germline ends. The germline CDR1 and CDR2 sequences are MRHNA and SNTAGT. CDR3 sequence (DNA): TGTGCCAGCAGTGACTCATCAGGGGGAGGCAATGAGCAGTTCTTC. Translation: CASSDSSGGGNEQFF.

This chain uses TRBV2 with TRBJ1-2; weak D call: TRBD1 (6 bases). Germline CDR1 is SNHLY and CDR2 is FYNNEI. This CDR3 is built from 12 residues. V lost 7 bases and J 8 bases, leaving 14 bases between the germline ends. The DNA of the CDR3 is TGTGCCAGCACTCTGGGGGCGCGGGGCTACACCTTC. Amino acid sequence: CASTLGARGYTF.

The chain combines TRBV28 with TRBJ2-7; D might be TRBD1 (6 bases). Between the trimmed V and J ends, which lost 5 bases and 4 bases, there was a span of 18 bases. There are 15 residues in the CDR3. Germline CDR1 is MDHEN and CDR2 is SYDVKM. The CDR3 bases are TGTGCCAGCAGTATCCTATCAGGGGCCTGGTACGAGCAGTACTTC. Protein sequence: CASSILSGAWYEQYF.

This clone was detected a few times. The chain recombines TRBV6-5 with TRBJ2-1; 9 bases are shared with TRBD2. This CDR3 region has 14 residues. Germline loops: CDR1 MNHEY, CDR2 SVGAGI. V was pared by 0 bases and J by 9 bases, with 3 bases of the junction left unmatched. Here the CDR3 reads CASSYSLAGSEQFF. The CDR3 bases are TGTGCCAGCAGTTACTCCCTAGCGGGGAGTGAGCAGTTCTTC.